This T cell receptor (beta chain) is from a study of blood T cells in healthy people across ages. General study points: Age showed a roughly linear inverse relationship with TCR beta diversity per million T cells.

A J-beta primer mix and a sample-barcoded 5' primer were used in a second PCR of about 7 to 11 cycles. TCRdb used MiXCR to reprocess the 5' RACE reads, holding one entry per CDR3 protein. Of 750,000 to 950,000 distinct CDR3 sequences in the sample, approximately 24% were seen once. With respect to this clonotype: The target antigen is unknown.

Another study also made use of these data, one on T cells of mothers and their children.

The sample was blood. The sequence was collected from a boy aged 5-17 years in good health.

As DNA, the CDR3 is TGTGCCAGCAGCTATAGGGGGCTGGTAACCGGGGAGCTGTTTTTT. This gives the protein CASSYRGLVTGELFF. The rearrangement joins TRBV7-2 to TRBJ2-2, with 7 bases that match TRBD1. CDR1 SGHTA and CDR2 FQGNSA come from the germline V gene. The ends lost 4 bases at V and 5 bases at J; junction bases unmatched: 7. The CDR3 covers 15 residues.